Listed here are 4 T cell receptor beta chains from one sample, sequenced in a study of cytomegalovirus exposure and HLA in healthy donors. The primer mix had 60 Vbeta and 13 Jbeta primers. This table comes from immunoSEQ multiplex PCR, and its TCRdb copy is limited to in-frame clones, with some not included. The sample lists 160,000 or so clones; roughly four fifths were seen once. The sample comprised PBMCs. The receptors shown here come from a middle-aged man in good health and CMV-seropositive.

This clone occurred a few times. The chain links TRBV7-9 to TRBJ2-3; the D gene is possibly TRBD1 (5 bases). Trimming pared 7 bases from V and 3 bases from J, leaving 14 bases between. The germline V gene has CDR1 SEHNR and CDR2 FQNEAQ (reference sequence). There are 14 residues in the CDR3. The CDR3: CASNFGARTDTQYF. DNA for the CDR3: TGTGCCAGCAACTTTGGGGCCCGGACAGATACGCAGTATTTT.

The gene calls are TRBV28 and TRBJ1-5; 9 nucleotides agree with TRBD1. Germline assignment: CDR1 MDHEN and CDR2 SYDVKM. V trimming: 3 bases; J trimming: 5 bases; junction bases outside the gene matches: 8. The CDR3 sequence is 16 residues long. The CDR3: CASSLRTGGAYQPQHF. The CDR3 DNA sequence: TGTGCCAGCAGTTTGCGAACAGGGGGCGCGTATCAGCCCCAGCATTTT.

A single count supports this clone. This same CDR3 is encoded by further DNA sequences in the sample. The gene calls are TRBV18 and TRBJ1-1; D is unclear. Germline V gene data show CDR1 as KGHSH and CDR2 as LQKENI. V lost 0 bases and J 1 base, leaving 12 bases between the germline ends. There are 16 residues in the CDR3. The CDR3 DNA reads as TGTGCCAGCTCACCACCGGCGGGAGGAGGGAACACTGAAGCTTTCTTT. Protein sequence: CASSPPAGGGNTEAFF.

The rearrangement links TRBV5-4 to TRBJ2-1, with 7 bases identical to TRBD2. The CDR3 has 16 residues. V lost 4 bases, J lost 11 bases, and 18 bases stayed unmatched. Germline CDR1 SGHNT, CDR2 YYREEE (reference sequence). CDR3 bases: TGTGCCAGCAGCCGGGGGGAGACAGCAGTCTCCGGGAAGCAGTTCTTC. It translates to CASSRGETAVSGKQFF.